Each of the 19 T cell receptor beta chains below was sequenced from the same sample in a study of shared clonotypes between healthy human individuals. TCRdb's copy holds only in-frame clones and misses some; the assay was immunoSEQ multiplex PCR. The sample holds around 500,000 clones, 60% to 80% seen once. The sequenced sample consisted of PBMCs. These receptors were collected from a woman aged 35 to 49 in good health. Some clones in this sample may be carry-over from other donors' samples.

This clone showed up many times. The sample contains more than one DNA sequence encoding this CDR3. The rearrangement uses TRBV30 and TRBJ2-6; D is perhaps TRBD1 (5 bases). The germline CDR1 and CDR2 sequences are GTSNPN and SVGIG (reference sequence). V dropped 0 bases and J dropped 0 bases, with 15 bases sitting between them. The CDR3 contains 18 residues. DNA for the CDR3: TGTGCCTGGAGTGTAGACCAGGGTTCATACTCTGGGGCCAACGTCCTGACTTTC. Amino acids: CAWSVDQGSYSGANVLTF.

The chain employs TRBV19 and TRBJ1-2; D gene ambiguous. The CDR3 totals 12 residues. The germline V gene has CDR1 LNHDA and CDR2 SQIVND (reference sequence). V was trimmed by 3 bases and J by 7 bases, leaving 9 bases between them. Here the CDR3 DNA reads TGTGCCAGTAGTATGCCGCACGGTGGCTACACCTTC. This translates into CASSMPHGGYTF.

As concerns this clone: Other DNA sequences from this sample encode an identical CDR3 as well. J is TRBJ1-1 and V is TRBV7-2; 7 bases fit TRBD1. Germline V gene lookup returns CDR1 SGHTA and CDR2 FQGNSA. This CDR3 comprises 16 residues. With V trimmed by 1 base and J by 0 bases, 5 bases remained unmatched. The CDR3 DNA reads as TGTGCCAGCAGCTTAGGCCGGACAGGCATGAACACTGAAGCTTTCTTT. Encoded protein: CASSLGRTGMNTEAFF.

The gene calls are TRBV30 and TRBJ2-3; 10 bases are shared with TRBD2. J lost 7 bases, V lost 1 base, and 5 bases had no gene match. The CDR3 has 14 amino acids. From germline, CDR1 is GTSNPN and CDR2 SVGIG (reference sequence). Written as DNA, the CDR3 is TGTGCCTGGAGTGCAGCGGGAGGGCCGAATACGCAGTATTTT. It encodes CAWSAAGGPNTQYF. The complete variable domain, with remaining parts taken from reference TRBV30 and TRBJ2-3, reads SQTIHQWPATLVQPVGSPLSLECTVEGTSNPNLYWYRQAAGRGLQLLFYSVGIGQISSEVPQNLSASRPQDRQFILSSKKLLLSDSGFYLCAWSAAGGPNTQYFGPGTRLTVL.

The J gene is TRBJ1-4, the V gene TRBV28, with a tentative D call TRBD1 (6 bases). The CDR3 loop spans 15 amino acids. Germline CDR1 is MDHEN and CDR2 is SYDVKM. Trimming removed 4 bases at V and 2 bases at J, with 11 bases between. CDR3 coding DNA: TGTGCCAGCAGTTGGGGGGGGCGGACTAATGAAAAACTGTTTTTT. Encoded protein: CASSWGGRTNEKLFF.

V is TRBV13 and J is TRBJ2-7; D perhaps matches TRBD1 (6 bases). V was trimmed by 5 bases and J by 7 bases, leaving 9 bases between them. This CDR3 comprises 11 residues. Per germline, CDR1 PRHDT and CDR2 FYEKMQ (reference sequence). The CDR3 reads CASSPGTEQYF. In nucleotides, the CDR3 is TGTGCCAGCAGCCCTGGGACAGAGCAGTACTTC.

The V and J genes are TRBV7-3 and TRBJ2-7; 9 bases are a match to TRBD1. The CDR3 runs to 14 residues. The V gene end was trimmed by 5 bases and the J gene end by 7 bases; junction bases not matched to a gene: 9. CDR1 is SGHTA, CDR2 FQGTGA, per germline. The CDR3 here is CASSRTGVREEQYF. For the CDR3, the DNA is TGTGCCAGCAGCAGGACAGGGGTGCGCGAAGAGCAGTACTTC.

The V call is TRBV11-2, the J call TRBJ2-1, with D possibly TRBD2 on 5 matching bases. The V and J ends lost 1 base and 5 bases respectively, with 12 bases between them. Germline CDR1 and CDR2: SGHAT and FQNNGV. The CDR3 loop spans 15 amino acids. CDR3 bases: TGTGCCAGCAGCTTAGTAACGAGGGCCCACAATGAGCAGTTCTTC. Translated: CASSLVTRAHNEQFF. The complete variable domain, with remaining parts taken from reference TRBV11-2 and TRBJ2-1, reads EAGVAQSPRYKIIEKRQSVAFWCNPISGHATLYWYQQILGQGPKLLIQFQNNGVVDDSQLPKDRFSAERLKGVDSTLKIQPAKLEDSAVYLCASSLVTRAHNEQFFGPGTRLTVL.

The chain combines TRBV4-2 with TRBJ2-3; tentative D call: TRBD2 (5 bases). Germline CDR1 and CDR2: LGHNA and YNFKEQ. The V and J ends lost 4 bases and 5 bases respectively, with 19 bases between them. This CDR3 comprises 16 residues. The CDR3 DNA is TGTGCCAGCAGCCCTGCAGGACGAGCGGCTGGAGATACGCAGTATTTT. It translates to CASSPAGRAAGDTQYF.

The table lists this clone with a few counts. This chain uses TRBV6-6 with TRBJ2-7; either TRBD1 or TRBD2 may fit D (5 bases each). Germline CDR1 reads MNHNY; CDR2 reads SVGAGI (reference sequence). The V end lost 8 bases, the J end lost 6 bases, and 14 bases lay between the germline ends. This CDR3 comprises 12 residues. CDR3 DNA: TGTGCCAGCCCCCCACCCGGGGCCGAGCAGTACTTC. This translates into CASPPPGAEQYF.

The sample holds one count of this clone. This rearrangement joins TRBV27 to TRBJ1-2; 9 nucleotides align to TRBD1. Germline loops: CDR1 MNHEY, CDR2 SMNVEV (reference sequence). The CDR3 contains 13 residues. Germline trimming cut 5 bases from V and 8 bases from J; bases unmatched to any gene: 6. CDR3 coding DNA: TGTGCCAGCAGTCCACAGGGGGCTGGGGGCTACACCTTC. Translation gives CASSPQGAGGYTF.

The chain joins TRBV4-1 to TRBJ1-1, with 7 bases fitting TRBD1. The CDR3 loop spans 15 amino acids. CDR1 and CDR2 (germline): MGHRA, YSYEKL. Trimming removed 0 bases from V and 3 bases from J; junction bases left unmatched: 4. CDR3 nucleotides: TGCGCCAGCAGCCAAGAAGGGGGCGCGTACACTGAAGCTTTCTTT. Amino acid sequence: CASSQEGGAYTEAFF.

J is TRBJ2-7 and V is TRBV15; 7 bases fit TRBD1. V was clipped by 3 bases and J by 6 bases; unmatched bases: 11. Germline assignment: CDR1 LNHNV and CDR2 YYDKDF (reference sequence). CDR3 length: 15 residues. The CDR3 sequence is CATSRETGVGFEQYF. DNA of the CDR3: TGTGCCACCAGCAGGGAAACAGGGGTGGGATTCGAGCAGTACTTC. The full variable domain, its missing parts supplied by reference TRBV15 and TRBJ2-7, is DAMVIQNPRYQVTQFGKPVTLSCSQTLNHNVMYWYQQKSSQAPKLLFHYYDKDFNNEADTPDNFQSRRPNTSFCFLDIRSPGLGDTAMYLCATSRETGVGFEQYFGPGTRLTVT.

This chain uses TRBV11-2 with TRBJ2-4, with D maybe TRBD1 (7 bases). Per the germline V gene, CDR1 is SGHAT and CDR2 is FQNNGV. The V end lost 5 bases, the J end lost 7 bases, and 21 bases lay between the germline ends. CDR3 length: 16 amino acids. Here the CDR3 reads CASSQTGAGIINIQYF. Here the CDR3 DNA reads TGTGCCAGCAGCCAAACAGGGGCGGGAATCATCAACATTCAGTACTTC. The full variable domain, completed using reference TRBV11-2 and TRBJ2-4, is EAGVAQSPRYKIIEKRQSVAFWCNPISGHATLYWYQQILGQGPKLLIQFQNNGVVDDSQLPKDRFSAERLKGVDSTLKIQPAKLEDSAVYLCASSQTGAGIINIQYFGAGTRLSVL.

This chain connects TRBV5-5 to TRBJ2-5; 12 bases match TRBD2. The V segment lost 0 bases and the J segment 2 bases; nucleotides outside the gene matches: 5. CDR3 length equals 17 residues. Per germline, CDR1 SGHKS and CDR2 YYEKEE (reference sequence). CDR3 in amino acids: CASSLGLAGVRQETQYF. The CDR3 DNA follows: TGTGCCAGCAGCTTGGGACTAGCGGGAGTTCGTCAAGAGACCCAGTACTTC.

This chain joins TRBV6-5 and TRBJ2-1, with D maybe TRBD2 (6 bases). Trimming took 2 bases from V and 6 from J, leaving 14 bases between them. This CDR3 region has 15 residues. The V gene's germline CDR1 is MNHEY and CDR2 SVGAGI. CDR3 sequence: CASSYGAGRGNEQFF. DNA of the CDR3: TGTGCCAGCAGTTACGGGGCGGGAAGGGGCAATGAGCAGTTCTTC.

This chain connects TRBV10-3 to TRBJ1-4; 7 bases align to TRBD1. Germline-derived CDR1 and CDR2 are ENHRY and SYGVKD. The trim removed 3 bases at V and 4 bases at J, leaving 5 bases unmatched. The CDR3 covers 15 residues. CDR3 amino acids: CAISDPGQHNEKLFF. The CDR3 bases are TGTGCCATCAGTGATCCGGGACAGCATAATGAAAAACTGTTTTTT.

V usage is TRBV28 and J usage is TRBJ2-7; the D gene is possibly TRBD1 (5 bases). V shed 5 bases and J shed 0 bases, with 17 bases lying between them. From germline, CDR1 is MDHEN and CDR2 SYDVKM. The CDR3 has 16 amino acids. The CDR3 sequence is CASSEEVRQSSYEQYF. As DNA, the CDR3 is TGTGCCAGCAGTGAAGAGGTGCGACAGAGCTCCTACGAGCAGTACTTC. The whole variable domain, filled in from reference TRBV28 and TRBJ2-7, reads DVKVTQSSRYLVKRTGEKVFLECVQDMDHENMFWYRQDPGLGLRLIYFSYDVKMKEKGDIPEGYSVSREKKERFSLILESASTNQTSMYLCASSEEVRQSSYEQYFGPGTRLTVT.

In DNA form, the CDR3 reads TGTGCCAGCAGCTTAGGCGGTTTGAGCGGACCAGCAGATACGCAGTATTTT. This codes for CASSLGGLSGPADTQYF. The chain has TRBV5-4 and TRBJ2-3, with D perhaps TRBD2 (5 bases). CDR1 and CDR2 (germline): SGHNT, YYREEE (reference sequence). This CDR3 comprises 17 residues. The germline V and J ends were trimmed by 2 bases and 4 bases, with 20 bases remaining between them.